One sample yielded the 30 T cell receptor beta chains listed below, sequenced in a study of shared clonotypes between healthy human individuals. Repertoires were generated with immunoSEQ multiplex PCR, while TCRdb's copy carries only in-frame clones and drops some. The sample lists 190,000 or so clones; over 50% were seen once. Sequencing input: memory CD4+ T cells sorted from blood. Described subset: CD45RA-negative fraction. Receptors were obtained from a man aged 30 to 39 in good health.

The chain joins TRBV9 to TRBJ1-2; possible D gene TRBD1, 6 bases. The CDR3 contains 10 residues. Germline values: CDR1 SGDLS, CDR2 YYNGEE. Deletions cut 9 bases from V and 6 bases from J, with 9 bases between. CDR3 nucleotides: TGTGCCACCAGGGGCAATGGCTACACCTTC. Translated, it gives CATRGNGYTF.

J is TRBJ2-7 and V is TRBV14; TRBD2 might be the D (7 bases). CDR3 length: 15 amino acids. CDR1 SGHDN and CDR2 FVKESK come from the germline V gene. V was cut by 0 bases and J by 11 bases, with 20 bases left in between. The CDR3 loop reads CASSQERGRVATEYF. The DNA of the CDR3 is TGTGCCAGCAGCCAAGAGCGGGGGCGTGTGGCTACCGAGTACTTC.

The rearrangement joins TRBV11-2 to TRBJ2-3, with a possible D match to TRBD1 (5 bases). The germline CDR1 and CDR2 sequences are SGHAT and FQNNGV. Trimming took off 5 bases at V and 5 bases at J, with 5 bases between the two ends. This CDR3 is 11 amino acids long. The CDR3 sequence is CASSQGDTQYF. CDR3 sequence (DNA): TGTGCCAGCAGCCAGGGAGATACGCAGTATTTT.

The chain has TRBV5-5 and TRBJ1-2, with a weak D call TRBD1 (6 bases). The germline V gene encodes CDR1 SGHKS and CDR2 YYEKEE (reference sequence). Trimming removed 1 base at V and 8 bases at J, with 15 bases between. This CDR3 is built from 14 residues. Written as DNA, the CDR3 is TGTGCCAGCAGCTTGAGTCGGCCAGGGGACGGCTACACCTTC. Its protein product is CASSLSRPGDGYTF.

This chain uses TRBV14 with TRBJ2-5; D may be TRBD1 or TRBD2 (6 bases each). V was clipped by 4 bases and J by 4 bases, with 19 bases between them. CDR1 is SGHDN and CDR2 is FVKESK in the germline V gene. The CDR3 runs to 16 residues. The CDR3 is CASSPRTVLGGETQYF. CDR3 DNA sequence: TGTGCCAGCAGCCCCAGGACAGTTTTGGGGGGAGAGACCCAGTACTTC.

In DNA form, the CDR3 reads TGCAGCGTTGACTGGGTGAACAATGAGCAGTTCTTC. Residues: CSVDWVNNEQFF. The chain combines TRBV29-1 with TRBJ2-1; D remains unclear. CDR1 is SQVTM, CDR2 ANQGSEA, per germline. V was trimmed by 3 bases and J by 5 bases, leaving 8 bases between them. The length of the CDR3 is 12 residues.

This chain connects TRBV7-2 to TRBJ1-2; the D gene is possibly TRBD1 (6 bases). CDR1 is SGHTA, CDR2 FQGNSA, per germline. Trimming took off 5 bases at V and 7 bases at J, with 11 bases between the two ends. The CDR3 runs 12 residues. The CDR3 is CASSATGFGYTF. Here the CDR3 DNA reads TGTGCCAGCAGCGCAACAGGGTTTGGCTACACCTTC.

The V and J genes are TRBV11-2 and TRBJ2-2, with TRBD2 matching over 7 bases. Germline V CDR1 and CDR2: SGHAT, FQNNGV. Germline trimming cut 2 bases from V and 0 bases from J; bases unmatched to any gene: 3. CDR3 length: 16 amino acids. In nucleotides, the CDR3 is TGTGCCAGCAGCTTATCACTAGCGTCGAACACCGGGGAGCTGTTTTTT. It encodes CASSLSLASNTGELFF.

This clone was recorded a few times. V gene TRBV12-5 combines with J gene TRBJ2-7; D ambiguous. V was pared by 3 bases and J by 5 bases, with 5 bases between. The CDR3 has 11 residues. CDR1 is LGHNT, CDR2 FRNRAP, per germline. In DNA form, the CDR3 reads TGTGCTAGTGGTTTCGAGGACGAGCAGTACTTC. It translates to CASGFEDEQYF.

This clone was seen only a few times. The rearrangement joins TRBV7-8 to TRBJ2-5; 15 bases match TRBD2. Per the germline V gene, CDR1 is SGHVS and CDR2 is FQNEAQ. Trimming cost V 1 base and J 4 bases; bases outside gene matches: 4. CDR3 length equals 17 residues. CDR3: CASSLGTSGRVGETQYF. The CDR3, as DNA: TGTGCCAGCAGCTTAGGGACTAGCGGGAGGGTCGGAGAGACCCAGTACTTC.

J is TRBJ1-4 and V is TRBV2; 7 bases are a match to TRBD1. The V segment lost 10 bases and the J segment 3 bases; nucleotides outside the gene matches: 8. Germline V gene lookup returns CDR1 SNHLY and CDR2 FYNNEI. This CDR3 has 14 residues. The CDR3, as DNA: TGTGCCACCTCTAGGGACAGACCTAATGAAAAACTGTTTTTT. As protein: CATSRDRPNEKLFF.

This CDR3 reads CASSQEPSGYTF. The DNA for the CDR3 is TGTGCCAGCAGCCAAGAACCCTCTGGCTACACCTTC. The chain recombines TRBV14 with TRBJ1-2; no clear D gene. V lost 0 bases, J lost 7 bases, and 6 bases lay in between. The CDR3 length is 12 residues. Germline V gene data show CDR1 as SGHDN and CDR2 as FVKESK.

This chain joins TRBV6-6 and TRBJ2-6; D remains unclear. The V and J ends lost 5 bases and 4 bases respectively, with 3 bases between them. This CDR3 has 12 amino acids. Looked up from germline, CDR1 is MNHNY and CDR2 is SVGAGI (reference sequence). CDR3 DNA: TGTGCCAGCAGTCCCGGGGCCAACGTCCTGACTTTC. Translating it yields CASSPGANVLTF.

This clone was observed at least ten times. The gene calls are TRBV7-6 and TRBJ2-1, with D unresolved. CDR3 length equals 12 residues. Trimming removed 3 bases at V and 7 bases at J, with 7 bases between. The germline V gene has CDR1 SGHVS and CDR2 FNYEAQ. The CDR3 DNA is TGTGCCAGCAGCTTGGCGAGGAATGAGCAGTTCTTC. Amino acids: CASSLARNEQFF.

This clone was counted ten times or more. The chain carries TRBV6-5 and TRBJ1-1; weak D call: TRBD1 (5 bases). This CDR3 is 12 amino acids long. Trimming pared 5 bases from V and 8 bases from J, leaving 12 bases between. The germline CDR1 and CDR2 sequences are MNHEY and SVGAGI. CDR3 sequence (DNA): TGTGCCAGCAGTGGGAGATGGGGCGAAGCTTTCTTT. Residues: CASSGRWGEAFF.

The chain couples TRBV4-1 to TRBJ1-5; no definite D call. CDR3 length: 14 amino acids. Trimming left V 2 bases short and J 0 bases short, with 5 bases between. Germline-derived CDR1 and CDR2 are MGHRA and YSYEKL. The CDR3 loop reads CASSQQHSNQPQHF. Here the CDR3 DNA reads TGCGCCAGCAGCCAACAACATAGCAATCAGCCCCAGCATTTT.

This clone was found a few times. The chain uses TRBV5-6 and TRBJ2-1, with 10 bases matching TRBD2. The CDR3 length is 15 residues. V lost 3 bases and J lost 6; bases outside the gene matches: 6. CDR1 is SGHDT and CDR2 is YYEEEE in the germline V gene. CDR3 sequence reads: CASSSSGRAFNEQFF. The CDR3 bases are TGTGCCAGCAGCTCCAGCGGGAGGGCCTTCAATGAGCAGTTCTTC.

This clone was counted between two and nine times. The genes are TRBV5-6 and TRBJ2-7, with TRBD1 matching 9 bases. Per the germline V gene, CDR1 is SGHDT and CDR2 is YYEEEE. The trim removed 3 bases at V and 5 bases at J, leaving 6 bases unmatched. The CDR3 is made up of 14 amino acids. As DNA, the CDR3 is TGTGCCAGCAGCTACCGGGACAGGGACCACGAGCAGTACTTC. It codes for CASSYRDRDHEQYF. Combining the CDR3 with reference TRBV5-6 and TRBJ2-7 gives the whole variable domain DAGVTQSPTHLIKTRGQQVTLRCSPKSGHDTVSWYQQALGQGPQFIFQYYEEEERQRGNFPDRFSGHQFPNYSSELNVNALLLGDSALYLCASSYRDRDHEQYFGPGTRLTVT.

This clone was counted between two and nine times. The chain combines TRBV4-1 with TRBJ2-5; 16 bases map to TRBD2. The V segment lost 5 bases and the J segment 2 bases; nucleotides outside the gene matches: 11. The CDR3 loop spans 19 amino acids. Germline values: CDR1 MGHRA, CDR2 YSYEKL. The CDR3 sequence is CASSSPAGLAGGIQETQYF. CDR3 DNA: TGCGCCAGCAGCTCCCCAGCGGGACTAGCGGGGGGGATTCAAGAGACCCAGTACTTC.

The V call is TRBV6-6, the J call TRBJ1-1; weak D call: TRBD1 (6 bases). This CDR3 is 13 amino acids long. Trimming pared 0 bases from V and 5 bases from J, leaving 7 bases between. Germline V lookup: CDR1 MNHNY, CDR2 SVGAGI (reference sequence). CDR3 loop: CASSYSGGTEAFF. The CDR3 bases are TGTGCCAGCAGTTACTCAGGGGGGACTGAAGCTTTCTTT.

The rearrangement uses TRBV28 and TRBJ2-5, with a weak D call TRBD1 (6 bases). Germline lookup yields CDR1 MDHEN and CDR2 SYDVKM. Trimming cost V 7 bases and J 5 bases, with 11 bases left between them. The CDR3 sequence is 12 residues long. The CDR3 reads CASKQGRETQYF. The CDR3 DNA follows: TGTGCCAGCAAACAGGGCCGTGAGACCCAGTACTTC. Based on the CDR3 plus reference TRBV28 and TRBJ2-5, the full variable domain is DVKVTQSSRYLVKRTGEKVFLECVQDMDHENMFWYRQDPGLGLRLIYFSYDVKMKEKGDIPEGYSVSREKKERFSLILESASTNQTSMYLCASKQGRETQYFGPGTRLLVL.

This clone appeared once. V gene TRBV11-2 combines with J gene TRBJ2-5; no reliable D call. CDR1 is SGHAT and CDR2 is FQNNGV in the germline V gene. V lost 6 bases and J lost 2, with 19 bases in between. There are 16 residues in the CDR3. CDR3 sequence: CASSRLGIARQETQYF. The CDR3 region has the DNA TGTGCCAGCAGTCGCTTAGGCATAGCACGACAAGAGACCCAGTACTTC.

The chain has TRBV9 and TRBJ1-1; D not certain. V lost 0 bases, J lost 6 bases, and 12 bases lay in between. CDR1 SGDLS and CDR2 YYNGEE come from the germline V gene. This CDR3 is built from 14 residues. CDR3 in DNA: TGTGCCAGCAGCGTAGCTAGAGGTGTCGCTGAAGCTTTCTTT. Translating it yields CASSVARGVAEAFF. The variable domain in full, with the rest retrieved from reference TRBV9 and TRBJ1-1, is DSGVTQTPKHLITATGQRVTLRCSPRSGDLSVYWYQQSLDQGLQFLIQYYNGEERAKGNILERFSAQQFPDLHSELNLSSLELGDSALYFCASSVARGVAEAFFGQGTRLTVV.

The chain employs TRBV30 and TRBJ2-1; 9 nucleotides agree with TRBD1. With V trimmed by 3 bases and J by 2 bases, 11 bases remained unmatched. From germline, CDR1 is GTSNPN and CDR2 SVGIG (reference sequence). CDR3 size: 17 residues. In nucleotides, the CDR3 is TGTGCCTGGAGGCCGGACCCCCGGGACAGGGCCTACAATGAGCAGTTCTTC. Its protein is CAWRPDPRDRAYNEQFF.

The chain links TRBV5-1 to TRBJ2-3, with 8 nucleotides matching TRBD2. V shed 1 base, J shed 5 bases, and the junction held 9 bases outside the gene matches. CDR3 length equals 16 residues. CDR1 SGHRS and CDR2 YFSETQ come from the germline V gene. Here the CDR3 reads CASSLLGGRSGDTQYF. CDR3 DNA: TGCGCCAGCAGCTTGCTGGGCGGGAGGAGTGGAGATACGCAGTATTTT.

CDR3 DNA sequence: TGCAGTGCCCAGAACACTGAAGCTTTCTTT. Translated: CSAQNTEAFF. The genes are TRBV20-1 and TRBJ1-1, with no clear D. Germline V gene sequence: CDR1 DFQATT, CDR2 SNEGSKA (reference sequence). The V and J ends lost 6 bases and 1 base respectively, with 3 bases between them. The CDR3 has 10 residues.

This clone came up a few times. The chain carries TRBV11-2 and TRBJ2-7; D is uncertain. This CDR3 contains 12 residues. The V end lost 3 bases, the J end lost 6 bases, and 9 bases lay between the germline ends. Germline CDR1 reads SGHAT; CDR2 reads FQNNGV. CDR3 region: CASSFDSSEQYF. As DNA, the CDR3 is TGTGCCAGCAGCTTTGATTCAAGCGAGCAGTACTTC. Drawing the rest from reference TRBV11-2 and TRBJ2-7, the complete variable domain is EAGVAQSPRYKIIEKRQSVAFWCNPISGHATLYWYQQILGQGPKLLIQFQNNGVVDDSQLPKDRFSAERLKGVDSTLKIQPAKLEDSAVYLCASSFDSSEQYFGPGTRLTVT.

This clone was recorded a few times. The chain carries TRBV11-2 and TRBJ1-5; D is perhaps TRBD1 (6 bases). Germline V gene data show CDR1 as SGHAT and CDR2 as FQNNGV. V was trimmed by 3 bases and J by 4 bases, leaving 7 bases between them. This CDR3 is 13 amino acids long. The CDR3 sequence is CASSLGANQPQHF. The CDR3 coding sequence is TGTGCCAGCAGCTTGGGGGCGAATCAGCCCCAGCATTTT.

V is TRBV2 and J is TRBJ2-1; the D is unclear. V was clipped by 1 base and J by 12 bases, with 13 bases between them. CDR3 length: 13 residues. The germline CDR1 and CDR2 sequences are SNHLY and FYNNEI. The CDR3 DNA reads as TGTGCCAGCAGTGAAGAACCAAGTCGCGGGCAGTTCTTC. Residues: CASSEEPSRGQFF.

The chain employs TRBV19 and TRBJ2-7, with D uncertain. CDR1 is LNHDA, CDR2 SQIVND, per germline (reference sequence). Trimming took 4 bases from V and 3 from J, leaving 4 bases between them. The CDR3 totals 11 residues. This CDR3 is CASSNYYEQYF. In DNA form, the CDR3 reads TGTGCCAGTAGTAACTACTACGAGCAGTACTTC.